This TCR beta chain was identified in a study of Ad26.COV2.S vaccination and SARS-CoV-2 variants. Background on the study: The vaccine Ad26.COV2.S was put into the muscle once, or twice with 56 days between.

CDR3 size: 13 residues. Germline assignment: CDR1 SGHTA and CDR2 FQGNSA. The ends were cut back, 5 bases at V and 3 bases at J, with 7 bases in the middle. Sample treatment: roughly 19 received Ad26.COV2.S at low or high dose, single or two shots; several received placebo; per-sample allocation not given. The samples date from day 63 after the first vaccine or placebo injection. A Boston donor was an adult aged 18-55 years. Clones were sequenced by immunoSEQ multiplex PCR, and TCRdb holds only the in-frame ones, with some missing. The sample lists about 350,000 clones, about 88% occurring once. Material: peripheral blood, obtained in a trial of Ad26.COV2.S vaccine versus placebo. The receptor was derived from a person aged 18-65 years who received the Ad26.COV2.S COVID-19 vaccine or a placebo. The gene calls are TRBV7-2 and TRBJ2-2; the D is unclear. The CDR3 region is CASSTRHTGELFF. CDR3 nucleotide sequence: TGTGCCAGCAGCACAAGACACACCGGGGAGCTGTTTTTT.